Listed here are 24 T cell receptor beta chains from one sample, sequenced in a study of CD8 T cells in ankylosing spondylitis. TCRdb independently ran MiXCR on the 5' RACE reads; one entry per CDR3 protein. This sample carries 200,000 to 300,000 distinct CDR3 sequences, roughly 32% of them seen once, and the ten largest clones take 4% to 5.5%. Sequencing was performed on blood, either unsorted or a sorted T cell fraction (not recorded which). The source of these receptors is a male donor with ankylosing spondylitis or in good health (not recorded which).

The CDR3 DNA follows: TGTGCCATCTCTTACTTCGGGGGGTCGGACACCGGGGAGCTGTTTTTT. Translation: CAISYFGGSDTGELFF. The chain links TRBV10-3 to TRBJ2-2, with 7 bases that match TRBD2. The CDR3 is 16 amino acids. V was clipped by 8 bases and J by 3 bases; unmatched bases: 12. The germline gives CDR1 ENHRY, CDR2 SYGVKD.

The J gene is TRBJ1-1, the V gene TRBV24-1; 7 nucleotides line up with TRBD1. With V trimmed by 5 bases and J by 8 bases, 7 bases remained unmatched. The CDR3 has 13 residues. CDR1 and CDR2 (germline): KGHDR, SFDVKD. Here the CDR3 reads CATSARLTGEAFF. The CDR3 coding sequence is TGTGCCACCAGTGCCCGATTGACAGGGGAAGCTTTCTTT.

The V call is TRBV29-1, the J call TRBJ1-2; D is unclear. The length of the CDR3 is 13 residues. Trimming took 4 bases from V and 5 from J, leaving 14 bases between them. Germline loops: CDR1 SQVTM, CDR2 ANQGSEA. Here the CDR3 reads CSVGPEGFYGYTF. The CDR3 bases are TGCAGCGTTGGGCCAGAGGGTTTTTATGGCTACACCTTC.

This clonotype was counted at least ten times. The chain is built from TRBV20-1 and TRBJ1-4; the D is unclear. V was cut by 3 bases and J by 8 bases, with 13 bases left in between. CDR3 length equals 13 residues. Per germline, CDR1 DFQATT and CDR2 SNEGSKA (reference sequence). The CDR3 reads CSASGWSEEKLFF. In nucleotides, the CDR3 is TGCAGTGCTAGCGGGTGGTCGGAGGAAAAACTGTTTTTT.

The chain recombines TRBV7-9 with TRBJ2-3; D may correspond to TRBD1 or TRBD2 (5 bases each). Per the germline V gene, CDR1 is SEHNR and CDR2 is FQNEAQ (reference sequence). The V end lost 4 bases, the J end lost 0 bases, and 14 bases lay between the germline ends. The length of the CDR3 is 16 residues. CDR3 sequence (DNA): TGTGCCAGCAGCTCGCCGGGACGTGATAGCACAGATACGCAGTATTTT. This gives the protein CASSSPGRDSTDTQYF.

The chain recombines TRBV12-3 or TRBV12-4 with TRBJ2-5; D perhaps matches TRBD1 (6 bases). The length of the CDR3 is 15 residues. V lost 3 bases and J lost 4, with 15 bases in between. CDR3 in DNA: TGTGCCAGCAGTTTTGGGCAGGGGAGTGGAGAGACCCAGTACTTC. This gives the protein CASSFGQGSGETQYF.

This clonotype turned up a few times. The chain is built from TRBV20-1 and TRBJ2-7, with 8 bases matching TRBD1. The V segment lost 6 bases and the J segment 2 bases; nucleotides outside the gene matches: 6. Germline assignment: CDR1 DFQATT and CDR2 SNEGSKA (reference sequence). The CDR3 runs to 13 residues. CDR3 DNA sequence: TGCAGTGCGGGGACAGGCGACACCTACGAGCAGTACTTC. This gives the protein CSAGTGDTYEQYF.

The chain couples TRBV6-5 to TRBJ2-1; TRBD2 agrees at 9 bases. CDR1 and CDR2 from the germline V gene are MNHEY and SVGAGI. This CDR3 comprises 17 residues. V trimming: 2 bases; J trimming: 2 bases; junction bases outside the gene matches: 7. The chain's CDR3 is CASSYRTASGAYNEQFF. The DNA of the CDR3 is TGTGCCAGCAGTTACCGCACCGCTAGCGGGGCCTACAATGAGCAGTTCTTC.

In its sample, this clonotype was seen a few times. The chain couples TRBV20-1 to TRBJ2-7; 7 nucleotides line up with TRBD1. J lost 4 bases, V lost 6 bases, and 9 bases had no gene match. Germline CDR1 reads DFQATT; CDR2 reads SNEGSKA (reference sequence). The CDR3 is 13 residues long. The CDR3 coding sequence is TGCAGTGCCCTACGCCAGGGGGTATACGAGCAGTACTTC. Translation gives CSALRQGVYEQYF.

J is TRBJ2-1 and V is TRBV7-3; 8 bases match TRBD1. V trimming: 4 bases; J trimming: 4 bases; junction bases outside the gene matches: 3. This CDR3 comprises 14 residues. The V gene's germline CDR1 is SGHTA and CDR2 FQGTGA. CDR3 bases: TGTGCCAGCAGCTCAGGGGGCAGGTACAATGAGCAGTTCTTC. It codes for CASSSGGRYNEQFF.

This chain joins TRBV6-1 and TRBJ1-3; D gene unclear. The CDR3 has 15 amino acids. In germline, CDR1 is MNHNS, CDR2 SASEGT. The V end was cut by 6 bases, the J end by 1 base, with 13 bases between. The CDR3 spells CASRNFGSSGNTIYF. The DNA of the CDR3 is TGTGCCAGCAGAAACTTTGGGAGTTCTGGAAACACCATATATTTT.

The chain recombines TRBV5-5 with TRBJ2-3; D not resolved. Trimming cost V 6 bases and J 1 base, with 15 bases left between them. CDR3 length: 15 amino acids. CDR1 and CDR2 (germline): SGHKS, YYEKEE (reference sequence). The DNA of the CDR3 is TGTGCCAGCACCATGGACGTCGGCCGCACAGATACGCAGTATTTT. Amino acids: CASTMDVGRTDTQYF.

This chain connects TRBV11-2 to TRBJ1-1; TRBD1 agrees at 7 bases. CDR3 length: 13 residues. Unmatched junction bases numbered 7, after V lost 4 bases and J lost 8 bases. Germline V lookup: CDR1 SGHAT, CDR2 FQNNGV. The DNA for the CDR3 is TGTGCCAGCAGCTACTCTTCGGACAGGGAAGCTTTCTTT. Encoded protein: CASSYSSDREAFF.

This clonotype has only one observation. V is TRBV24-1 and J is TRBJ2-2, with TRBD1 matching over 8 bases. The CDR3 extends over 17 amino acids. Trimming at V came to 2 bases and at J to 1 base, leaving 5 bases not matched to a gene. Germline V gene data show CDR1 as KGHDR and CDR2 as SFDVKD. In DNA form, the CDR3 reads TGTGCCACCAGTGATTACCCTGGACAGGGGAACACCGGGGAGCTGTTTTTT. It translates to CATSDYPGQGNTGELFF.

V usage is TRBV3-1 and J usage is TRBJ1-6; D is ambiguous. Deletions cut 4 bases from V and 4 bases from J, with 8 bases between. The CDR3 loop spans 14 amino acids. The germline V gene encodes CDR1 LGHDT and CDR2 YNNKEL (reference sequence). The CDR3 nucleotides are TGTGCCAGCAGCCCGAGTGCTTATAATTCACCCCTCCACTTT. Its translation is CASSPSAYNSPLHF. Based on the CDR3 plus reference TRBV3-1 and TRBJ1-6, the full variable domain is DTAVSQTPKYLVTQMGNDKSIKCEQNLGHDTMYWYKQDSKKFLKIMFSYNNKELIINETVPNRFSPKSPDKAHLNLHINSLELGDSAVYFCASSPSAYNSPLHFGNGTRLTVT.

There are a few counts of this clonotype. V gene TRBV30 combines with J gene TRBJ2-3, with D possibly matching TRBD1 (6 bases). With 5 bases removed from V and 8 bases from J, the gap between germline ends came to 11 bases. The CDR3 covers 11 residues. CDR1 and CDR2 (germline): GTSNPN, SVGIG (reference sequence). In DNA, the CDR3 is TGTGCCTGGTATGGGGGCGGTACGCAGTATTTT. This gives the protein CAWYGGGTQYF.

CDR3 protein: CASSVKGRIFASTDTQYF. The CDR3 DNA follows: TGTGCCAGCAGCGTAAAAGGAAGGATTTTCGCTAGCACAGATACGCAGTATTTT. This rearrangement joins TRBV9 to TRBJ2-3; D not resolved. Germline-derived CDR1 and CDR2 are SGDLS and YYNGEE. V lost 1 base and J 0 bases, leaving 18 bases between the germline ends. This CDR3 region has 18 residues.

The chain combines TRBV20-1 with TRBJ2-1; the D is unclear. CDR3 length: 13 residues. The V end was cut by 6 bases, the J end by 4 bases, with 13 bases between. Germline V gene lookup returns CDR1 DFQATT and CDR2 SNEGSKA (reference sequence). The CDR3 is CSARPLEYNEQFF. Here the CDR3 DNA reads TGCAGTGCACGGCCATTGGAGTACAATGAGCAGTTCTTC.

The V gene is TRBV7-3, the J gene TRBJ2-7; 7 nucleotides line up with TRBD1. The CDR3 runs to 15 residues. The junction had 7 bases not matched to a gene; V was cut back by 2 bases and J by 3 bases. Germline V gives CDR1 SGHTA, CDR2 FQGTGA. CDR3 loop: CASSLARDRHYEQYF. The CDR3 DNA follows: TGTGCCAGCAGCTTAGCCCGGGACAGACACTACGAGCAGTACTTC.

This sequence joins TRBV10-3 and TRBJ2-5, with 8 nucleotides matching TRBD2. V lost 0 bases to trimming and J lost 2 bases; unmatched junction nucleotides: 5. CDR3 length: 16 residues. From germline, CDR1 is ENHRY and CDR2 SYGVKD. In DNA form, the CDR3 reads TGTGCCATCAGTGAGTCAATAGCGGGGCCTCAAGAGACCCAGTACTTC. It codes for CAISESIAGPQETQYF.

This clonotype was seen more than once but under ten times. The chain is built from TRBV20-1 and TRBJ2-1; D not resolved. The V and J ends lost 5 bases and 4 bases respectively, with 9 bases between them. This CDR3 comprises 12 residues. The germline V gene encodes CDR1 DFQATT and CDR2 SNEGSKA (reference sequence). This CDR3 reads CSARTHYNEQFF. The DNA for the CDR3 is TGCAGTGCTCGGACCCATTACAATGAGCAGTTCTTC.

This clonotype was seen more than once but under ten times. This rearrangement joins TRBV5-1 to TRBJ2-3; perhaps D is TRBD1 or TRBD2 (5 bases each). This CDR3 is 16 amino acids long. Looked up from germline, CDR1 is SGHRS and CDR2 is YFSETQ. Deletions cut 4 bases from V and 6 bases from J, with 21 bases between. CDR3 loop: CASSGGVGSWSDTQYF. The CDR3 DNA reads as TGCGCCAGCAGCGGGGGAGTCGGCAGCTGGTCCGATACGCAGTATTTT.

The genes are TRBV27 and TRBJ1-4; D gene ambiguous. Deletions cut 3 bases from V and 3 bases from J, with 5 bases between. Germline CDR1 is MNHEY and CDR2 is SMNVEV (reference sequence). The CDR3 totals 13 residues. DNA for the CDR3: TGTGCCAGCAGTTTGAGGTCTAATGAAAAACTGTTTTTT. Its protein product is CASSLRSNEKLFF.

The chain uses TRBV3-1 and TRBJ2-7; no firm D call. V was trimmed by 6 bases and J by 2 bases, leaving 14 bases between them. Germline assignment: CDR1 LGHDT and CDR2 YNNKEL (reference sequence). This CDR3 is 14 amino acids long. CDR3 in amino acids: CASRRSPDAYEQYF. The CDR3 coding sequence is TGTGCCAGCAGGCGTTCCCCGGACGCCTACGAGCAGTACTTC.